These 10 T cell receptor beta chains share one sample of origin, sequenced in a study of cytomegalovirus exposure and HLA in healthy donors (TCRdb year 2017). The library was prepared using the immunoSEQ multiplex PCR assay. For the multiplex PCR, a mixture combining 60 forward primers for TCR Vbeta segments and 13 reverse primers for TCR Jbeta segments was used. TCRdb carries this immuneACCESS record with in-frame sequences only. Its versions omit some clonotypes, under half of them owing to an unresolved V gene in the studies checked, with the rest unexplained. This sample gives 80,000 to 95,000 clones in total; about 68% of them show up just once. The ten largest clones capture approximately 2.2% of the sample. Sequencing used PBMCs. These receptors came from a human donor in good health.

The CDR3 DNA reads TGTGCTAGTGGTTTGGCCCCGACAGGGTTTGGCGGCTACACCTTC. The encoded protein is CASGLAPTGFGGYTF. The V and J genes are TRBV12-5 and TRBJ1-2, with 7 bases aligning to TRBD1. The CDR3 totals 15 residues. J was trimmed by 8 bases and V by 1 base; bases with no gene match: 10. Germline CDR1 and CDR2: LGHNT and FRNRAP.

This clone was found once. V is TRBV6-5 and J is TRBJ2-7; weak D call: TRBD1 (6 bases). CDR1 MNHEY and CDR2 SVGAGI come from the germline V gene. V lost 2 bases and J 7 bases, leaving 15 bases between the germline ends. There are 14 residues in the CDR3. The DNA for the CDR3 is TGTGCCAGCAGTTACCGACAGGAGGCAAAAGAGCAGTACTTC. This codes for CASSYRQEAKEQYF.

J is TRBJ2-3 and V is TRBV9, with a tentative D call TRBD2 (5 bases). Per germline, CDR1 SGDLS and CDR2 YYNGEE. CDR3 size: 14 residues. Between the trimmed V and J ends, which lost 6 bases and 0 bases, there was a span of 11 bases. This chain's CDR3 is CASNSRTSTDTQYF. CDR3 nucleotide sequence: TGTGCCAGCAATAGTCGGACTAGCACAGATACGCAGTATTTT.

CDR3 sequence: CASSVPQGAFNYGYTF. The CDR3 bases are TGTGCCAGCAGTGTACCACAGGGGGCCTTTAACTATGGCTACACCTTC. The J gene is TRBJ1-2, the V gene TRBV2, with TRBD1 identical over 9 bases. With V trimmed by 4 bases and J by 1 base, 7 bases remained unmatched. Germline CDR1 SNHLY, CDR2 FYNNEI. This CDR3 spans 16 amino acids.

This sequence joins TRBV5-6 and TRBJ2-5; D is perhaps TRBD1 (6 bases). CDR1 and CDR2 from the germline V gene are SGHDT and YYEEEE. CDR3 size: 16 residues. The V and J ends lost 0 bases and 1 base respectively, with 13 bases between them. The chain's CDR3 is CASSLGGQGTQETQYF. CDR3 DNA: TGTGCCAGCAGCTTGGGAGGGCAGGGGACCCAAGAGACCCAGTACTTC.

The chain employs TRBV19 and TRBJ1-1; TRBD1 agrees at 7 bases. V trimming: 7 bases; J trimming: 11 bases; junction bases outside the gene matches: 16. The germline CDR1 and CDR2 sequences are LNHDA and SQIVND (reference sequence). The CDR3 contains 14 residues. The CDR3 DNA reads TGTGCCAGTACCCCGAGGGACAGTGTGCGTGGTGCTTTCTTT. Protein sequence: CASTPRDSVRGAFF.

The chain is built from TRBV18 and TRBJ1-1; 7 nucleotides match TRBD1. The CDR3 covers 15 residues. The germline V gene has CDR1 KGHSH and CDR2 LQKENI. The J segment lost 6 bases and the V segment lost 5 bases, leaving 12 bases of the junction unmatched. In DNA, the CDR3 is TGTGCCAGCTCAATCTTCGACAGGGCCAGCGCTGAAGCTTTCTTT. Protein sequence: CASSIFDRASAEAFF. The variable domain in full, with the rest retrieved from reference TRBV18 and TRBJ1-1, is NAGVMQNPRHLVRRRGQEARLRCSPMKGHSHVYWYRQLPEEGLKFMVYLQKENIIDESGMPKERFSAEFPKEGPSILRIQQVVRGDSAAYFCASSIFDRASAEAFFGQGTRLTVV.

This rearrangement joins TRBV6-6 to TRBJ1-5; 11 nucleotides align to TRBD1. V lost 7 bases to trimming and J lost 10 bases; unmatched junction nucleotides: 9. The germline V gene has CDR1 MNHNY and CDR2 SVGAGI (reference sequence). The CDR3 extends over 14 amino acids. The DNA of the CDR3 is TGTGCCAGCACGTCGGGACAGGGGGGGTTTCCCCAGCATTTT. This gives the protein CASTSGQGGFPQHF.

The CDR3 region is CASSPQGRNQPQHF. In DNA, the CDR3 is TGTGCCAGCTCACCTCAGGGTAGGAATCAGCCCCAGCATTTT. This chain links TRBV18 with TRBJ1-5; tentatively, D is TRBD1 (5 bases). Germline CDR1 reads KGHSH; CDR2 reads LQKENI. The CDR3 covers 14 residues. Trimming shortened V by 3 bases and J by 4 bases, and 10 bases separated the two germline ends.

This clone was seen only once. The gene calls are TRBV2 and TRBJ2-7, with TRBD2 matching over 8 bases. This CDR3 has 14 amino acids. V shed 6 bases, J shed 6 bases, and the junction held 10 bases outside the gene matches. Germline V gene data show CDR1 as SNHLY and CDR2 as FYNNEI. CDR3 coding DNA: TGTGCCAGCAGGAGAGCGGGGGCGGGGATCGAGCAGTACTTC. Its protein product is CASRRAGAGIEQYF.